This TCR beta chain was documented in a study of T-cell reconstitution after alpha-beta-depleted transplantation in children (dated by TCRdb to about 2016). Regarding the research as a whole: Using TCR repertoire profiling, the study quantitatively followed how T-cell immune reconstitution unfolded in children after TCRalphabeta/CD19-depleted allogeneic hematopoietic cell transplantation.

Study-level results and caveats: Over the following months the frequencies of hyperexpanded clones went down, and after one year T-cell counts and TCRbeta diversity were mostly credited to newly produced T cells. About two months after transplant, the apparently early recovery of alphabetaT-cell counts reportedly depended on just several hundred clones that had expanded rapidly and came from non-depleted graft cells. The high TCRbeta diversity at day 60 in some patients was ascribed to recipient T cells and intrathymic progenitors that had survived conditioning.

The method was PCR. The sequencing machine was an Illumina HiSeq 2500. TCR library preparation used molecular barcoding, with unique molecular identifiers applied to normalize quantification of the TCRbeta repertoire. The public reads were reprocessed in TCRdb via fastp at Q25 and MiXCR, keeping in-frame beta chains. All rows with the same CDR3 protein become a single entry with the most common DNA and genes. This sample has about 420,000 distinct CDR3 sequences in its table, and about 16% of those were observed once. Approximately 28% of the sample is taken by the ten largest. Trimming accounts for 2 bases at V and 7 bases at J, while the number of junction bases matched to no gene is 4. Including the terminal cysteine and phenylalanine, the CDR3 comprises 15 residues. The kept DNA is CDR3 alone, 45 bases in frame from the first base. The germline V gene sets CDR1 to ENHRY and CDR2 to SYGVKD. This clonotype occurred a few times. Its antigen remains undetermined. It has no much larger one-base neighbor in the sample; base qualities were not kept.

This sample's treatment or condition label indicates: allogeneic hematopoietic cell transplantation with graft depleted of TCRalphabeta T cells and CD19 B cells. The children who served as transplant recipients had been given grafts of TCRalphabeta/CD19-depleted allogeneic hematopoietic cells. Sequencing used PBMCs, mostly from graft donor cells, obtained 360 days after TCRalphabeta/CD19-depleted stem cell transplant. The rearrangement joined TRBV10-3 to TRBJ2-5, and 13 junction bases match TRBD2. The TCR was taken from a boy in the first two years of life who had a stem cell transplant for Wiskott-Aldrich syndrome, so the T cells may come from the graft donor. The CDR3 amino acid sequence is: CAISERTSGSTTQYF. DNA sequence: TGTGCCATCAGTGAGAGGACTAGCGGGAGTACGACCCAGTACTTC.